This T cell receptor (beta chain) was observed in a study of T cell repertoires in cytomegalovirus infection. Overall study: CMV infection together with matching HLA type was indicated by public TCR beta signatures. General study points: HLA-C-restricted CMV clonotypes gave the most frequent clonotype in two of eight donors.

The V gene's germline CDR1 is SGHTA and CDR2 FQGNSA. There are 16 residues in the CDR3. V lost 5 bases, J lost 6 bases, and 12 bases stayed unmatched. In its sample, this clonotype was seen many times. What it binds is unknown. One entry per CDR3 protein results from TCRdb running MiXCR on the reads. The repertoire includes under 200,000 distinct CDR3 sequences, less than 9.5% of them detected once, and about 5% sits in the top ten. The receptor comes from a human donor in good health (CMV status not recorded). Some clones in this sample may be carry-over from other donors' samples. The V call is TRBV7-2, the J call TRBJ1-5; the match to TRBD1 covers 8 bases. The source material was PBMCs. CDR3 sequence (DNA): TGTGCCAGCAGCATTCAGACAGGGGTCCTTGGTCAGCCCCAGCATTTT. This codes for CASSIQTGVLGQPQHF.